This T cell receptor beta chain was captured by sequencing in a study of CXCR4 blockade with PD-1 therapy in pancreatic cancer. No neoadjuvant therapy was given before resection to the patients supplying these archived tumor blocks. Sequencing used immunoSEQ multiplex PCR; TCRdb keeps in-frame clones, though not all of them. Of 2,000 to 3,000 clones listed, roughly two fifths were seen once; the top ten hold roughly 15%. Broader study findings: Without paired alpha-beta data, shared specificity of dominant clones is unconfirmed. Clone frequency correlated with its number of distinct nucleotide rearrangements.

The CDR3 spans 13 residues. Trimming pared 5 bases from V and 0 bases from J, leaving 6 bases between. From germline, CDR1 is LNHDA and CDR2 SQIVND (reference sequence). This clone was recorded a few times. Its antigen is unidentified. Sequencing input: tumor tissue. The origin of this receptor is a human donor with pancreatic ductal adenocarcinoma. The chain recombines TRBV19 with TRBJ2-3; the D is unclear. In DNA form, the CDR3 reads TGTGCCAGTAGTCGCTCAAGCACAGATACGCAGTATTTT. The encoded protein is CASSRSSTDTQYF. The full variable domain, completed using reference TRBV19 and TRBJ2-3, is DGGITQSPKYLFRKEGQNVTLSCEQNLNHDAMYWYRQDPGQGLRLIYYSQIVNDFQKGDIAEGYSVSREKKESFPLTVTSAQKNPTAFYLCASSRSSTDTQYFGPGTRLTVL.